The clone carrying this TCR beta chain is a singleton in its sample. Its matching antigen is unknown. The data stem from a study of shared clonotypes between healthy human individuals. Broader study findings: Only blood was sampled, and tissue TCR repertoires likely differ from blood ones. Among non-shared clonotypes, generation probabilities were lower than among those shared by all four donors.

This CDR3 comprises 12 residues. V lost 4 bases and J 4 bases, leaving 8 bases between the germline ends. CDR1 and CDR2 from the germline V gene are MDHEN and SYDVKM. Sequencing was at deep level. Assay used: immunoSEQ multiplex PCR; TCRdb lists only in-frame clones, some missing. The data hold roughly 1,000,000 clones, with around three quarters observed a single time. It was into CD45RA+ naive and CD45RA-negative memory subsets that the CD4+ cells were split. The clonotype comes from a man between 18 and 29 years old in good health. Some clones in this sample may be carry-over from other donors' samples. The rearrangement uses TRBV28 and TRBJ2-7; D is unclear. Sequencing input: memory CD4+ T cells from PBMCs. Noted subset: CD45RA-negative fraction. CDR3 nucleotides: TGTGCCAGCAGTTCGAACCCATACGAGCAGTACTTC. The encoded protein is CASSSNPYEQYF.